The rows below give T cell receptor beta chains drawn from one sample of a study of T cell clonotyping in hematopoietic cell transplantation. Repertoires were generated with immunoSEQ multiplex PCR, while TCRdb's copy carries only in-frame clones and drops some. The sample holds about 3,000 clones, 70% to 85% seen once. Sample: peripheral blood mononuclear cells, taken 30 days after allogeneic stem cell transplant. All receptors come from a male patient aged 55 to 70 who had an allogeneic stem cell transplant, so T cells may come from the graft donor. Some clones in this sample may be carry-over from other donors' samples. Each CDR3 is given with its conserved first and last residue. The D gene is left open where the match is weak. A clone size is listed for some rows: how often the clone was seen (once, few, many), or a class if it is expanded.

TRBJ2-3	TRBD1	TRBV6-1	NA	TGTGCCAGCAGTGCCCAGGGGGTAGATACGCAGTATTTT	CASSAQGVDTQYF
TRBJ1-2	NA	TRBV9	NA	TGTGCCAGCAGCCTCCTTGACGGGGACGGGTCTAACTATGGCTACACCTTC	CASSLLDGDGSNYGYTF
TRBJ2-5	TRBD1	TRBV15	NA	TGTGCCACCCGGGACAGGGTGAGAGAGACCCAGTACTTC	CATRDRVRETQYF
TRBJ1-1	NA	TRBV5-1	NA	TGCGCCAGCAGCTCGGGACAAATAAACACTGAAGCTTTCTTT	CASSSGQINTEAFF
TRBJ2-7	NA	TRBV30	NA	TGTGCCTGGGTGGGGAGGTCGAAGGACGAGCAGTACTTC	CAWVGRSKDEQYF
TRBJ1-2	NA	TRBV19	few	TGTGCCAGTAGTCGTAAACAGGAAGACTATGGCTACACCTTC	CASSRKQEDYGYTF
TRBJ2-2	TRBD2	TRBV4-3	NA	TGCGCCAGCAGCCAAGATAGCGGGGCCAACACCGGGGAGCTGTTTTTT	CASSQDSGANTGELFF
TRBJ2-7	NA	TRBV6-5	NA	TGTGCCAGCAGTTACTTACAGTTTGATAATGTCTACGAGCAGTACTTC	CASSYLQFDNVYEQYF
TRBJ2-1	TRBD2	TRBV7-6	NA	TGTGCCAGCAGCTTTAGCGGGAGTCACTACAATGAGCAGTTCTTC	CASSFSGSHYNEQFF
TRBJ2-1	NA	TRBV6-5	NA	TGTGCCAGCAGTTACTCGAAATCACTTGGGTACGGTTGGCAGTTCTTC	CASSYSKSLGYGWQFF
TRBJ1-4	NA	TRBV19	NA	TGTGCCAGTAGCAGGGTAGGCCATGAAAAACTGTTTTTT	CASSRVGHEKLFF
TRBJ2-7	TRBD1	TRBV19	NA	TGTGCCAGTAGTATGGGGACAGGTTCCTACGAGCAGTACTTC	CASSMGTGSYEQYF
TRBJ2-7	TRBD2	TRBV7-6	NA	TGTGCCAGCAGCTTCGCGGGAGGCCCGTACGAGCAGTACTTC	CASSFAGGPYEQYF
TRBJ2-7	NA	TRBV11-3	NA	TGTGCCAGCAGCTTAGCCAGGGGCAGCGGGTTGAGTCACGAGCAGTACTTC	CASSLARGSGLSHEQYF
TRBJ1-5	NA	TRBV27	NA	TGTGCCAGCAGTCTGACCCCCGGGTTCAATCAGCCCCAGCATTTT	CASSLTPGFNQPQHF
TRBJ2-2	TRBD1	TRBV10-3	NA	TGTGCCATCAGTGAGTCTGACAGGGTGGAATATGGCGGGGAGCTGTTTTTT	CAISESDRVEYGGELFF
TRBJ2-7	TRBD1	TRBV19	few	TGTGCCAGTAGTCCACCTCCGGGACAGGGCTACGAGCAGTACTTC	CASSPPPGQGYEQYF
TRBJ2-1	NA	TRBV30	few	TGTGCCTGGGCCTCCTACAATGAGCAGTTCTTC	CAWASYNEQFF
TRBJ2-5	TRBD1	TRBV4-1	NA	TGCGCCAGCAGCCAAGGGGACAGAGACCAAGAGACCCAGTACTTC	CASSQGDRDQETQYF
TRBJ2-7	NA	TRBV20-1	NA	TGCAGTGCGCATGGACGGTACGAGCAGTACTTC	CSAHGRYEQYF
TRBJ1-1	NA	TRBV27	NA	TGTGCCAGCAGTTCGGCGCCGACAGCCTCCACGGAAGCTTTCTTT	CASSSAPTASTEAFF
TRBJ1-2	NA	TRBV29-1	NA	TGCAGCGTTGAAGAGGTGGGGGGCCCTGGCTACACCTTC	CSVEEVGGPGYTF
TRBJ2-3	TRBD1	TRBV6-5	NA	TGTGCCAGTGGCCTGACAGGGAGCACAGATACGCAGTATTTT	CASGLTGSTDTQYF
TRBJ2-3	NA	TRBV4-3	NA	TGCGCCAGCAGCCGTGAGCCAGATACGCAGTATTTT	CASSREPDTQYF
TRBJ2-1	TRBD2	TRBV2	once	TGTGCCAGCGCACCTTTCGGCGGCGGGAGCTCCTACAATGAGCAGTTCTTC	CASAPFGGGSSYNEQFF
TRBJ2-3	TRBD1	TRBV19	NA	TGTGCCAGTAGTATAGGTGGACAGGGGGCAGATACGCAGTATTTT	CASSIGGQGADTQYF
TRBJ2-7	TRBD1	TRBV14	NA	TGTGCCAGCAGCCCCCTTGAGCGGGACAGGGGGCCCGAGCAGTACTTC	CASSPLERDRGPEQYF
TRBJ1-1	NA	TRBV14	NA	TGTGCCAGCAGCCACATTCAGTGGGCTGAAGCTTTCTTT	CASSHIQWAEAFF
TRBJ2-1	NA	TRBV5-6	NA	TGTGCCAGCAGCTCGGTAGTCCTCCGGGAAGCCTACAATGAGCAGTTCTTC	CASSSVVLREAYNEQFF
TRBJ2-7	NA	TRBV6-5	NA	TGTGCCAGCAGTTACTCGGGGGGCCGTGGGGTCTTC	CASSYSGGRGVF
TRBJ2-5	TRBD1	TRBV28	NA	TGTGCCAGCAGTTTAGGACAGGGAAGGGAGACCCAGTACTTC	CASSLGQGRETQYF
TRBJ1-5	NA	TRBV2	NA	TGTGCCAGCAGTGAAGCGCTTGCTAATCAGCCCCAGCATTTT	CASSEALANQPQHF
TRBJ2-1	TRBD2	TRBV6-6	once	TGTGCCAGCGCCGAACGCACTAGCGGGGCTTACAATGAGCAGTTCTTC	CASAERTSGAYNEQFF
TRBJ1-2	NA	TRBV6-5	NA	TGTGCCAGCAGGGGGGAGCCGGGACCTCTTAGCGGCTACACCTTC	CASRGEPGPLSGYTF
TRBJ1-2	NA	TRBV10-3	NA	TGTGCCATCAGTGAGTCGGGGTGGAATGGCTACACCTTC	CAISESGWNGYTF
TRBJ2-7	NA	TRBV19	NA	TGTGCCAGTAGTATAGGACTCACGTACGAGCAGTACTTC	CASSIGLTYEQYF
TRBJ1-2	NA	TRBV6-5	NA	TGTGCCAGCAGTTACGACTGGAACACTTTTAACTATGGCTACACCTTC	CASSYDWNTFNYGYTF
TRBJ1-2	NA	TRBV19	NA	TGTGCCAGTAGTCCCGGGACACGCTATGGCTACACCTTC	CASSPGTRYGYTF
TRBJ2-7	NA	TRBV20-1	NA	TGCAGTGCTAGTTCCCACTACGAGCAGTACTTC	CSASSHYEQYF
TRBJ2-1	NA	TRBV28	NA	TGTGCCAGCAGTTTGGGAGGAGTACACAATGAGCAGTTCTTC	CASSLGGVHNEQFF
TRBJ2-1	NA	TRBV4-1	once	TGCGCCAGCAGCCAACCTGTCGGACCCACCGCCTACAATGAGCAGTTCTTC	CASSQPVGPTAYNEQFF
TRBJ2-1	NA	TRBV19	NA	TGTGCCAGTACCATGGATGAGCAGTTCTTC	CASTMDEQFF
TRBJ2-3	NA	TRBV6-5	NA	TGTGCCAGCAGTTACTCAGGTAGCACAGATACGCAGTATTTT	CASSYSGSTDTQYF
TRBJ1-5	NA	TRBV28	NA	TGTGCCAGCAGTTTAGGTCAGCCCCAGCATTTT	CASSLGQPQHF
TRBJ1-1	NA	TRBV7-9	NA	TGTGCCAGCAGCTTAGCAGGGCCCATGAACACTGAAGCTTTCTTT	CASSLAGPMNTEAFF
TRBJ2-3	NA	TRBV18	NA	TGTGCCAGCTCATCGGGGAGGAGCACAGATACGCAGTATTTT	CASSSGRSTDTQYF
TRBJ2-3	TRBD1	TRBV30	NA	TGTGCCTGGAGCCGGGACAGTCTCACAGATACGCAGTATTTT	CAWSRDSLTDTQYF
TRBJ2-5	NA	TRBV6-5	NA	TGTGCCAGCAGTCGACAGTACCAAGAGACCCAGTACTTC	CASSRQYQETQYF
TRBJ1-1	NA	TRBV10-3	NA	TGTGCCACCCGCGACCCCCCCGAAGCTTTCTTT	CATRDPPEAFF
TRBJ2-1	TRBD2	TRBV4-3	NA	TGCGCCAGCCGGGGGAGCGGGAGGGGGGTGTACAATGAGCAGTTCTTC	CASRGSGRGVYNEQFF
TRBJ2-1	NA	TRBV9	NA	TGTGCCAGCAGCGCAACGCCAGGATTAGGCTACAATGAGCAGTTCTTC	CASSATPGLGYNEQFF
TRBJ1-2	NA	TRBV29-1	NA	TGCAGCGTTATGGATAACTATGGCTACACCTTC	CSVMDNYGYTF
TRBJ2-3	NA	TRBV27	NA	TGTGCCAGCAGTTTAGGTGCAGGTACGCAGTATTTT	CASSLGAGTQYF
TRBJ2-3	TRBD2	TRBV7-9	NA	TGTGCCAGCAGCTTAGCCCTAGCGGAAAGCACAGATACGCAGTATTTT	CASSLALAESTDTQYF
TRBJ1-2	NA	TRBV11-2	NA	TGTGCCAGCAGCCCGCGCAACAGGGTCGAAGGCTACACCTTC	CASSPRNRVEGYTF
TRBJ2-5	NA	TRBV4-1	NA	TGCGCCAGCAGCCTCCTGCCGGGGAACCAAGAGACCCAGTACTTC	CASSLLPGNQETQYF
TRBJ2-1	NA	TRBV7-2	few	TGTGCCAGCAGCTTAGAGAGGGACTCCCGGGGTTACAATGAGCAGTTCTTC	CASSLERDSRGYNEQFF
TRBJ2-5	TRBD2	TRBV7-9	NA	TGTGCCAGCAGCTTAGTCTCAGGCGTAGCGGGAGAGACCCAGTACTTC	CASSLVSGVAGETQYF
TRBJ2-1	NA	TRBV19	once	TGTGCCAGTAGTATGCTGGGGAGTACTTACAATGAGCAGTTCTTC	CASSMLGSTYNEQFF
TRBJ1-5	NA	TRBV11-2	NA	TGTGCCAGCAGCTTAGGGGTCTTTCAGCCCCAGCATTTT	CASSLGVFQPQHF